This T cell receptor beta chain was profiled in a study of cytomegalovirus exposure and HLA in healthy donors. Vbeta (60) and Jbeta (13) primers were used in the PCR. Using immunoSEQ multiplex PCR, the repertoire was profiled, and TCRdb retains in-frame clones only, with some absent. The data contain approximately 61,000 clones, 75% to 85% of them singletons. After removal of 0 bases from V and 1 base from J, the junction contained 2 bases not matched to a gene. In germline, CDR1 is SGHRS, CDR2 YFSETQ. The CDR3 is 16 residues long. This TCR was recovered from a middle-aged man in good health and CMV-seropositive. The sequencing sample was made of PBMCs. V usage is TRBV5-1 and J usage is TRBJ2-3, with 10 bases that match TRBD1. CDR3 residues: CASSLDGTGGTDTQYF. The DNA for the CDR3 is TGCGCCAGCAGCTTGGACGGGACAGGGGGCACAGATACGCAGTATTTT.